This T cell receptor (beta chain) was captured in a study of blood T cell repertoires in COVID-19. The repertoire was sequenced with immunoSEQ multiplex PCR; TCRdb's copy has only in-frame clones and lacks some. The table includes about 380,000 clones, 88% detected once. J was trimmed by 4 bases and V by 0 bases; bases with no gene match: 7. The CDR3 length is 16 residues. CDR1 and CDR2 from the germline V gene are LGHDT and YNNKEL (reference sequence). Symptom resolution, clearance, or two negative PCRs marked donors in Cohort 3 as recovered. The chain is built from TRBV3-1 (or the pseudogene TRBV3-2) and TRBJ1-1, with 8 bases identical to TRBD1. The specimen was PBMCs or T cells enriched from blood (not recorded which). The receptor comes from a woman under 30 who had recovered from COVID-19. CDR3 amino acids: CASSQDNWDRRTEAFF. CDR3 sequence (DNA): TGTGCCAGCAGCCAAGATAATTGGGACAGGCGCACTGAAGCTTTCTTT.